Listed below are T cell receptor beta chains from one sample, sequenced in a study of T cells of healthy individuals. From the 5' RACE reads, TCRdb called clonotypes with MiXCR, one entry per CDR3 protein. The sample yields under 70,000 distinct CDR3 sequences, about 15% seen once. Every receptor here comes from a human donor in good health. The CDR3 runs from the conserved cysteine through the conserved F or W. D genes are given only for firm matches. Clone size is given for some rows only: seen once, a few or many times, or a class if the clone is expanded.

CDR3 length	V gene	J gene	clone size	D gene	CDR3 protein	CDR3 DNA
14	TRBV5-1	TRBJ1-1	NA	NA	CASSLGPGNTEAFF	TGCGCCAGCAGCTTGGGGCCAGGGAATACTGAAGCTTTCTTT
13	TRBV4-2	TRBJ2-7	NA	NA	CASSQVPYEQQYF	TGTGCCAGCAGCCAAGTCCCCTACGAGCAGCAGTACTTC
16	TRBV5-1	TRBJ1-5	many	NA	CASSLDGVDSNQPQHF	TGCGCCAGCAGCTTGGACGGGGTGGACAGCAATCAGCCCCAGCATTTT
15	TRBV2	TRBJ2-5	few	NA	CASSEGMLGVETQYF	TGTGCCAGCAGTGAAGGCATGTTAGGGGTGGAGACCCAGTACTTC
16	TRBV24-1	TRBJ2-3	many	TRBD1	CATSEKGQGFGDTQYF	TGTGCCACCAGTGAAAAGGGACAGGGGTTCGGAGATACGCAGTATTTT
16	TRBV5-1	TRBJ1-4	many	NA	CASSSRAPGSNEKLFF	TGCGCCAGCAGCAGCCGGGCCCCTGGGTCTAATGAAAAACTGTTTTTT
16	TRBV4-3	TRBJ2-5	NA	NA	CASSSGFGVYQETQYF	TGCGCCAGCAGCTCCGGGTTCGGGGTTTACCAAGAGACCCAGTACTTC
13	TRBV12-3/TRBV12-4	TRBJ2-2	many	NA	CASSLGGGGELFF	TGTGCCAGCAGCCTCGGGGGCGGCGGGGAGCTGTTTTTT
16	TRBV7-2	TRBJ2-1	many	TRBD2	CASSLAQLAGFNEQFF	TGTGCCAGCAGCTTAGCGCAACTAGCGGGGTTCAATGAGCAGTTCTTC
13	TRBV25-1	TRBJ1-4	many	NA	CASSESQRGKLFF	TGTGCCAGCAGTGAAAGTCAACGCGGAAAACTGTTTTTT
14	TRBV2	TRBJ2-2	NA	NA	CASTTTHSSGELFF	TGTGCCAGCACTACCACCCATTCGTCGGGGGAGCTGTTTTTT
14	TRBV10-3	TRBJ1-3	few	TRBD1	CAISPTGSEDTIYF	TGTGCCATCAGCCCGACAGGGTCTGAAGACACCATATATTTT
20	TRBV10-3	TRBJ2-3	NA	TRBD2	CAIRSPGLAGVWDGTDTQYF	TGTGCCATCAGGAGCCCGGGACTAGCGGGAGTGTGGGACGGCACAGATACGCAGTATTTT
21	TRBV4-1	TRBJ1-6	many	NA	CASSPKRSGGEFGSYNSPLHF	TGCGCCAGCAGCCCCAAGAGATCCGGGGGGGAGTTTGGATCCTATAATTCACCCCTCCACTTT
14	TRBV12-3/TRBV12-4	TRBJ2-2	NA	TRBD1	CASTRTGNTGELFF	TGTGCCAGCACCAGGACAGGGAACACCGGGGAGCTGTTTTTT
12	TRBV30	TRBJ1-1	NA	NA	CAWSVFRLGAFF	TGTGCCTGGAGTGTATTCCGCCTAGGAGCTTTCTTT
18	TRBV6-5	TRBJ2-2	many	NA	CASTPYRSGPANTGELFF	TGTGCCAGCACCCCTTACCGTAGCGGCCCCGCGAACACCGGGGAGCTGTTTTTT
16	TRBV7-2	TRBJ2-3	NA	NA	CASSRGPGLRTDTQYF	TGTGCCAGCAGCCGGGGACCGGGACTTCGCACAGATACGCAGTATTTT
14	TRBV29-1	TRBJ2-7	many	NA	CSVEDGEPSYEQYF	TGCAGCGTTGAGGACGGGGAGCCCTCCTACGAGCAGTACTTC
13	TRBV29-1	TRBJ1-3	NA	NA	CSVEWAAGNTIYF	TGCAGCGTTGAATGGGCAGCTGGAAACACCATATATTTT
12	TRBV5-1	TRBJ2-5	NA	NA	CASSFGGETQYF	TGCGCCAGCAGCTTTGGCGGAGAGACCCAGTACTTC
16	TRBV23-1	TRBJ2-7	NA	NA	CASSQSGTQTAYEQYF	TGCGCCAGCAGTCAATCCGGGACACAGACCGCCTACGAGCAGTACTTC
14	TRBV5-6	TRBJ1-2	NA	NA	CASSPGTAWGGYTF	TGTGCCAGCAGCCCCGGGACTGCCTGGGGTGGCTACACCTTC
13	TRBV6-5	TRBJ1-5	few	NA	CASRERLNQPQHF	TGTGCCAGCAGGGAACGCCTTAATCAGCCCCAGCATTTT
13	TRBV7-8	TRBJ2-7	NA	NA	CASTRGGTYEQYF	TGTGCCAGCACCCGAGGGGGGACCTACGAGCAGTACTTC
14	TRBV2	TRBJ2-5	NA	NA	CASSEAQGWETQYF	TGTGCCAGCAGTGAAGCGCAGGGGTGGGAGACCCAGTACTTC
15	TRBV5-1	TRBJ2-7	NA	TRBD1	CASSLEGTGYYEQYF	TGCGCCAGCAGCTTGGAGGGGACAGGGTATTACGAGCAGTACTTC
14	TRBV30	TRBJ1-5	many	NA	CAWSVAQGNQPQHF	TGTGCCTGGAGTGTAGCCCAGGGGAATCAGCCCCAGCATTTT
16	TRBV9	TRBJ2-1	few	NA	CASSEAWTLSYNEQFF	TGTGCCAGCAGCGAGGCTTGGACCTTATCTTACAATGAGCAGTTCTTC
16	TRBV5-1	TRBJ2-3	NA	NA	CASSLEVADSTDTQYF	TGCGCCAGCAGCTTGGAGGTAGCGGATAGCACAGATACGCAGTATTTT
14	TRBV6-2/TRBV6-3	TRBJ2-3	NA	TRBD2	CASSTSGVPDTQYF	TGTGCCAGCAGCACTAGCGGGGTCCCGGATACGCAGTATTTT
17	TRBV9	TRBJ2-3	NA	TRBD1	CASSAVAGTGGADTQYF	TGTGCCAGCAGCGCCGTAGCCGGGACAGGGGGGGCAGATACGCAGTATTTT
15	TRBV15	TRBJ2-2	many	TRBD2	CATSRELAGTGELFF	TGTGCCACCAGCAGAGAACTAGCGGGCACCGGGGAGCTGTTTTTT
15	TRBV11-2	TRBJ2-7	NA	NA	CASSGHRADSYEQYF	TGTGCCAGCAGCGGACACAGGGCCGATTCCTACGAGCAGTACTTC
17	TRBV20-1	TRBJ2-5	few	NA	CSAREWIADQRMETQYF	TGCAGTGCTAGAGAATGGATAGCGGATCAGAGGATGGAGACCCAGTACTTC
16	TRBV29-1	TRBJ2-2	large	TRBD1	CSVLGDRDRHSGELFF	TGCAGCGTTCTTGGGGACCGGGACAGGCACTCCGGGGAGCTGTTTTTT
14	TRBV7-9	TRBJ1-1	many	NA	CASSLQGSDTEAFF	TGTGCCAGCAGCTTGCAGGGTAGTGACACTGAAGCTTTCTTT
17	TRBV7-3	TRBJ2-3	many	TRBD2	CASSSRTSGGYTDTQYF	TGTGCCAGCAGCTCTCGGACTAGCGGGGGATACACAGATACGCAGTATTTT
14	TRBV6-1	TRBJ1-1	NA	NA	CASSETRVRGEAFF	TGTGCCAGCAGTGAAACCAGGGTGAGGGGTGAAGCTTTCTTT
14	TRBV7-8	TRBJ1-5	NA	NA	CASSLTGRDQPQHF	TGTGCCAGCAGCTTAACGGGAAGAGATCAGCCCCAGCATTTT
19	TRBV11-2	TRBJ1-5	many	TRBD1	CASSLGPSYRGGSNQPQHF	TGTGCCAGCAGCTTAGGCCCGTCTTACAGGGGAGGGAGCAATCAGCCCCAGCATTTT
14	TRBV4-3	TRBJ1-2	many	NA	CASSQDGQFYGYTF	TGCGCCAGCAGCCAAGACGGGCAGTTCTATGGCTACACCTTC
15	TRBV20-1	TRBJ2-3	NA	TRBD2	CSAREFRLAGDTQYF	TGCAGTGCTAGAGAATTCCGACTAGCAGGGGATACGCAGTATTTT
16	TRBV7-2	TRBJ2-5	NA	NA	CASSFVSGQPQETQYF	TGTGCCAGCAGCTTTGTTTCGGGGCAGCCCCAAGAGACCCAGTACTTC
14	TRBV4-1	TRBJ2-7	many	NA	CASSQARYSYEQYF	TGCGCCAGCAGCCAAGCCAGGTACTCCTACGAGCAGTACTTC
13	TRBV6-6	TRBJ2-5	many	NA	CASCWAGEETQYF	TGTGCCAGCTGTTGGGCGGGTGAGGAGACCCAGTACTTC
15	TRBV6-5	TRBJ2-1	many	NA	CASSPTKTRGNEQFF	TGTGCCAGCAGTCCTACTAAAACAAGGGGCAATGAGCAGTTCTTC
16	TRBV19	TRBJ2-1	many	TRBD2	CASSLTWGTGGNEQFF	TGTGCCAGTTCTCTAACGTGGGGCACGGGGGGGAATGAGCAGTTCTTC
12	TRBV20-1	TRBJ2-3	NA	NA	CSARPSSDTQYF	TGCAGTGCTAGACCTAGCTCAGATACGCAGTATTTT
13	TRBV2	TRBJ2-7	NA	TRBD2	CASTRLAGAEQYF	TGTGCCAGCACTCGACTAGCGGGGGCCGAGCAGTACTTC
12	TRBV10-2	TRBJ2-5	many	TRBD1	CASTTGQGTQYF	TGCGCCAGCACGACAGGGCAAGGAACCCAGTACTTC
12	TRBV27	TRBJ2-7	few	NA	CASTHISYEQYF	TGTGCCAGCACTCACATTAGCTACGAGCAGTACTTC
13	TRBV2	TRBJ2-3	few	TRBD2	CATGEGRTDTQYF	TGTGCCACCGGGGAGGGCCGGACAGATACGCAGTATTTT
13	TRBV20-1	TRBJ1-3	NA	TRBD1	CSATRGPGNTIYF	TGCAGTGCTACCAGGGGGCCTGGAAACACCATATATTTT
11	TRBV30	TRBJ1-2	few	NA	CAGTWAGIMTF	TGTGCCGGGACGTGGGCAGGGATAATGACCTTC
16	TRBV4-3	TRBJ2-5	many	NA	CASSPNGRGKEETQYF	TGCGCCAGCAGCCCAAATGGAAGGGGGAAAGAGGAGACCCAGTACTTC
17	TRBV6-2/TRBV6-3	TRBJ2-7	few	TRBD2	CASSYPTSGDSTYEQYF	TGTGCCAGCAGTTACCCCACTAGCGGGGACTCAACCTACGAGCAGTACTTC